This TCR beta chain was captured by sequencing in a study of blood T cell repertoires in COVID-19. For the study at large: Both acute and convalescent COVID-19 samples were obtained from the United States, Italy and Spain.

Assay: immunoSEQ multiplex PCR; the TCRdb copy retains only in-frame clones and omits some. The sample includes around 300,000 clones, roughly 90% of them seen just once. Participants were placed into cohorts based on the clinical history they reported. The CDR3 loop spans 15 amino acids. CDR1 is MDHEN and CDR2 is SYDVKM in the germline V gene. The V and J ends lost 5 bases and 8 bases, in that order; junction bases with no gene match: 11. V is TRBV28 and J is TRBJ2-1; 8 positions agree with TRBD2. The sequence derives from a woman aged 18-30 years with acute COVID-19. What was sequenced was PBMCs or T cells enriched from blood (not recorded which). CDR3 in DNA: TGTGCCAGCAGTCCCCATTCCGGGAGGGCGGATGAGCAGTTCTTC. Its translation is CASSPHSGRADEQFF.